This record covers a single T cell receptor beta chain. Other DNA sequences in this sample translate to the same CDR3. This entry comes from a study of cytomegalovirus exposure and HLA in healthy donors. CDR1 SEHNR and CDR2 FQNEAQ come from the germline V gene (reference sequence). The germline V and J ends were trimmed by 2 bases and 3 bases, with 13 bases remaining between them. CDR3 size: 15 residues. In the PCR, 60 Vbeta and 13 Jbeta primers were used. This table comes from immunoSEQ multiplex PCR, and its TCRdb copy is limited to in-frame clones, with some not included. The sample records about 82,000 clones, roughly 60% being singletons. The donors (healthy individuals) were bone marrow donors.

Material for sequencing was PBMCs. This chain connects TRBV7-9 to TRBJ1-2; tentatively, D is TRBD1 (5 bases). This clonotype was obtained from a woman aged 50 to 65 in good health and CMV-seropositive. The chain's CDR3 is CASSLMQGADYGYTF. The CDR3 region has the DNA TGTGCCAGCAGCTTAATGCAGGGCGCAGACTATGGCTACACCTTC.